This T cell receptor beta chain was sequenced for a study of blood T cell repertoires in COVID-19. Study-level information: Researchers got acute and convalescent COVID-19 samples from the United States, Italy and Spain.

Looked up from germline, CDR1 is SGHNT and CDR2 is YENEEA. The CDR3 has 12 residues. J lost 8 bases, V lost 5 bases, and 6 bases had no gene match. Clones were sequenced by immunoSEQ multiplex PCR, and TCRdb holds only the in-frame ones, with some missing. The data show a few hundred thousand clones, over 75% seen once. The receptor's source is a woman aged 50 to 65 with acute or convalescent COVID-19. The chain carries TRBV11-3 and TRBJ2-7; 7 nucleotides match TRBD1. Sequencing input: peripheral blood. CDR3 sequence reads: CASSQGVGKQYF. The DNA for the CDR3 is TGTGCCAGCAGCCAGGGGGTGGGGAAGCAGTACTTC.